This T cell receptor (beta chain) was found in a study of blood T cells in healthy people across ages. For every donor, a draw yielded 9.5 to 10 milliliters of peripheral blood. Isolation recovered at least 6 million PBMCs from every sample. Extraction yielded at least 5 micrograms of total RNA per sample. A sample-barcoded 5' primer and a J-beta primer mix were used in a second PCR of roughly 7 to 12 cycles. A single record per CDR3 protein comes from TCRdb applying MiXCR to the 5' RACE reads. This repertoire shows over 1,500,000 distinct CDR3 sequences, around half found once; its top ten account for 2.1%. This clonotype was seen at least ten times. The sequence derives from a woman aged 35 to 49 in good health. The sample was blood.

CDR3 nucleotides: TGTGCCAGCAGTCCACAGGACTACGAGCAGTACTTC. This gives the protein CASSPQDYEQYF. This rearrangement joins TRBV28 to TRBJ2-7; possible D gene TRBD1, 5 bases. Germline-derived CDR1 and CDR2 are MDHEN and SYDVKM. This CDR3 contains 12 residues. The V end lost 5 bases, the J end lost 3 bases, and 8 bases lay between the germline ends.